One and the same sample provided the 30 T cell receptor beta chains below, sequenced in a study of blood T cell repertoires in COVID-19 (TCRdb year 2020). The library relied on the immunoSEQ multiplex PCR assay. TCRdb took over this immuneACCESS table, retaining in-frame rearrangements with V and J assigned. Such tables are incomplete; in checked studies, under half of the missing clones stem from an unresolved V gene, and the remainder is unexplained. The sample table shows a few hundred thousand clones, and roughly 90% are seen once. The ten largest clones take up roughly 8.9% of the sample. Sequencing used PBMCs or T cells enriched from blood (not recorded which). These receptors originate from a woman between 40 and 55 years old who had recovered from COVID-19.

The V gene is TRBV7-3, the J gene TRBJ1-2, with D possibly TRBD1 on 5 matching bases. Deletions cut 4 bases from V and 6 bases from J, with 12 bases between. Germline lookup yields CDR1 SGHTA and CDR2 FQGTGA. The length of the CDR3 is 13 residues. In DNA form, the CDR3 reads TGTGCCAGCAGCTCCGCCGGGGGGGATGGCTACACCTTC. Its translation: CASSSAGGDGYTF. The full variable domain, rest sourced from reference TRBV7-3 and TRBJ1-2, is GAGVSQTPSNKVTEKGKYVELRCDPISGHTALYWYRQSLGQGPEFLIYFQGTGAADDSGLPNDRFFAVRPEGSVSTLKIQRTERGDSAVYLCASSSAGGDGYTFGSGTRLTVV.

The CDR3 region has the DNA TGTGCCAGCAGTGAAGGGTGGGCAGGGGGCTTGAACGAGCAGTACTTC. This sequence encodes CASSEGWAGGLNEQYF. J is TRBJ2-7 and V is TRBV2, with 8 nucleotides matching TRBD1. The CDR3 length is 16 residues. The J segment lost 5 bases and the V segment lost 1 base, leaving 10 bases of the junction unmatched. Per germline, CDR1 SNHLY and CDR2 FYNNEI.

Only one count was recorded for this clone. The genes are TRBV7-8 and TRBJ1-1, with D possibly matching TRBD1 (5 bases). The germline V gene has CDR1 SGHVS and CDR2 FQNEAQ. V lost 4 bases and J lost 1, with 7 bases in between. The CDR3 loop spans 13 amino acids. CDR3 coding DNA: TGTGCCAGCAGCTACACAGGGAACACTGAAGCTTTCTTT. Amino acid sequence: CASSYTGNTEAFF.

The chain has TRBV7-9 and TRBJ2-3, with 7 bases that match TRBD2. CDR1 and CDR2 (germline): SEHNR, FQNEAQ (reference sequence). V shed 5 bases, J shed 0 bases, and the junction held 8 bases outside the gene matches. The CDR3 is made up of 16 amino acids. Here the CDR3 reads CASSPHWRGSTDTQYF. The CDR3 DNA sequence: TGTGCCAGCAGCCCTCACTGGCGGGGGAGCACAGATACGCAGTATTTT.

This clone was recorded once. V gene TRBV9 combines with J gene TRBJ2-5; tentatively, D is TRBD1 (6 bases). The germline CDR1 and CDR2 sequences are SGDLS and YYNGEE. The CDR3 has 17 residues. Trimming cost V 3 bases and J 2 bases, with 20 bases left between them. CDR3 residues: CASSASPGPGAQETQYF. The CDR3, as DNA: TGTGCCAGCAGCGCATCCCCAGGTCCAGGGGCACAAGAGACCCAGTACTTC. Complete variable domain (other parts from reference TRBV9 and TRBJ2-5): DSGVTQTPKHLITATGQRVTLRCSPRSGDLSVYWYQQSLDQGLQFLIQYYNGEERAKGNILERFSAQQFPDLHSELNLSSLELGDSALYFCASSASPGPGAQETQYFGPGTRLLVL.

The gene calls are TRBV5-1 and TRBJ2-7; 8 nucleotides match TRBD2. The V gene end was trimmed by 4 bases and the J gene end by 1 base; junction bases not matched to a gene: 4. Germline assignment: CDR1 SGHRS and CDR2 YFSETQ. CDR3 length: 14 residues. The CDR3 spells CASSPGGGSYEQYF. The DNA of the CDR3 is TGCGCCAGCAGCCCCGGGGGGGGTTCCTACGAGCAGTACTTC.

The count of this clone is one. The chain's CDR3 is CTSSQDPLYLNEQFF. DNA for the CDR3: TGCACCAGCAGCCAAGATCCCTTATACTTAAATGAGCAGTTCTTC. The V gene is TRBV1, the J gene TRBJ2-1; whether TRBD2, the table's D call, matches the DNA was not checked. TRBV1 is a pseudogene locus. This CDR3 is 15 amino acids long.

The chain has TRBV19 and TRBJ2-5, with a tentative D call TRBD1 (6 bases). V was shortened by 6 bases and J by 2 bases, with 10 bases between the two germline ends. The CDR3 totals 13 residues. CDR1 LNHDA and CDR2 SQIVND come from the germline V gene (reference sequence). The chain's CDR3 is CASRNRAQETQYF. The CDR3 DNA sequence: TGTGCCAGTAGGAACAGGGCGCAAGAGACCCAGTACTTC.

The gene calls are TRBV13 and TRBJ2-2; 7 nucleotides line up with TRBD1. V shed 5 bases, J shed 4 bases, and the junction held 10 bases outside the gene matches. CDR1 PRHDT and CDR2 FYEKMQ come from the germline V gene (reference sequence). CDR3 size: 16 residues. CDR3 coding DNA: TGTGCCAGCAGCCCAAGGACAGGCCGACGCACCGGGGAGCTGTTTTTT. It codes for CASSPRTGRRTGELFF.

The chain joins TRBV30 to TRBJ1-6; TRBD1 might be the D (5 bases). The CDR3 is 12 residues long. Trimming took 3 bases from V and 7 from J, leaving 7 bases between them. Germline V gene sequence: CDR1 GTSNPN, CDR2 SVGIG (reference sequence). The CDR3 DNA sequence: TGTGCCTGGAGACAGGTCAATTCACCCCTCCACTTT. It encodes CAWRQVNSPLHF.

CDR3 in amino acids: CASSPGLAKETQYF. CDR3 coding DNA: TGTGCCAGCAGCCCAGGACTAGCGAAAGAGACCCAGTACTTC. The chain couples TRBV7-2 to TRBJ2-5; 9 bases agree with TRBD2. The trim removed 5 bases at V and 3 bases at J, leaving 4 bases unmatched. The CDR3 contains 14 residues. The germline V gene has CDR1 SGHTA and CDR2 FQGNSA.

The chain employs TRBV9 and TRBJ1-2, with 8 nucleotides matching TRBD1. The CDR3 has 14 amino acids. With 3 bases clipped from V and 2 bases from J, the junction kept 3 bases outside the gene matches. Germline values: CDR1 SGDLS, CDR2 YYNGEE. CDR3 bases: TGTGCCAGCAGCGGGGACAGGAACAACTATGGCTACACCTTC. It specifies CASSGDRNNYGYTF.

The V gene is TRBV5-4, the J gene TRBJ2-3; D gene uncertain. This CDR3 contains 13 residues. With 5 bases removed from V and 2 bases from J, the gap between germline ends came to 9 bases. The germline V gene encodes CDR1 SGHNT and CDR2 YYREEE (reference sequence). CDR3 loop: CASRELATDTQYF. The CDR3 DNA is TGTGCCAGCAGGGAGTTAGCCACAGATACGCAGTATTTT.

The genes are TRBV28 and TRBJ2-3; 9 bases match TRBD1. Germline CDR1 and CDR2: MDHEN and SYDVKM. V was clipped by 5 bases and J by 5 bases; unmatched bases: 8. This CDR3 spans 15 amino acids. The CDR3 spells CASSHRQGGGDTQYF. CDR3 coding DNA: TGTGCCAGCAGTCACCGACAGGGGGGAGGAGATACGCAGTATTTT.

The rearrangement links TRBV28 to TRBJ1-5, with 9 nucleotides matching TRBD1. This CDR3 has 15 residues. The J segment lost 4 bases and the V segment lost 3 bases, leaving 4 bases of the junction unmatched. Germline V gene lookup returns CDR1 MDHEN and CDR2 SYDVKM. The CDR3 bases are TGTGCCAGCAGTTTGGAGGACAGGGGTAATCAGCCCCAGCATTTT. Amino acids: CASSLEDRGNQPQHF.

J is TRBJ1-6 and V is TRBV11-3; D is possibly TRBD1 (6 bases). Germline V gene lookup returns CDR1 SGHNT and CDR2 YENEEA. The length of the CDR3 is 16 residues. V shed 2 bases and J shed 7 bases, with 15 bases lying between them. The DNA of the CDR3 is TGTGCCAGCAGCTTAAGGCCAACAGGGTTCAATTCACCCCTCCACTTT. This translates into CASSLRPTGFNSPLHF.

The V call is TRBV7-9, the J call TRBJ1-1; D is unclear. This CDR3 is built from 15 residues. The V gene's germline CDR1 is SEHNR and CDR2 FQNEAQ (reference sequence). V lost 7 bases and J lost 3, with 18 bases in between. CDR3 region: CASNSREVGYTEAFF. DNA for the CDR3: TGTGCCAGCAACTCCCGGGAAGTAGGGTACACTGAAGCTTTCTTT.

V and J are TRBV19 and TRBJ1-5; tentative D call: TRBD1 (5 bases). The V end lost 5 bases, the J end lost 4 bases, and 18 bases lay between the germline ends. Germline V gene sequence: CDR1 LNHDA, CDR2 SQIVND (reference sequence). The CDR3 length is 16 residues. This CDR3 reads CASSAGLGGVNQPQHF. CDR3 nucleotides: TGTGCCAGTAGTGCGGGACTGGGAGGCGTAAATCAGCCCCAGCATTTT. Together with reference TRBV19 and TRBJ1-5, the CDR3 gives the full variable domain: DGGITQSPKYLFRKEGQNVTLSCEQNLNHDAMYWYRQDPGQGLRLIYYSQIVNDFQKGDIAEGYSVSREKKESFPLTVTSAQKNPTAFYLCASSAGLGGVNQPQHFGDGTRLSIL.

The chain has TRBV7-3 and TRBJ2-2, with D possibly TRBD1 on 6 matching bases. The CDR3 spans 14 residues. Trimming took 4 bases from V and 4 from J, leaving 10 bases between them. Germline V gene data show CDR1 as SGHTA and CDR2 as FQGTGA. DNA of the CDR3: TGTGCCAGCAGCTACAGGGATTCCACCGGGGAGCTGTTTTTT. This translates into CASSYRDSTGELFF. The entire variable domain, with the rest obtained from reference TRBV7-3 and TRBJ2-2, is as follows: GAGVSQTPSNKVTEKGKYVELRCDPISGHTALYWYRQSLGQGPEFLIYFQGTGAADDSGLPNDRFFAVRPEGSVSTLKIQRTERGDSAVYLCASSYRDSTGELFFGEGSRLTVL.

As to this clone: The sample contains more than one DNA sequence encoding this CDR3. V usage is TRBV7-2 and J usage is TRBJ1-1; maybe TRBD1 (5 bases). V was pared by 0 bases and J by 5 bases, with 10 bases between. There are 14 residues in the CDR3. CDR1 is SGHTA and CDR2 is FQGNSA in the germline V gene. The CDR3 loop reads CASSLAPGGTEAFF. CDR3 nucleotide sequence: TGTGCCAGCAGCTTAGCGCCGGGGGGTACTGAAGCTTTCTTT.

V usage is TRBV7-6 and J usage is TRBJ2-7; 12 bases match TRBD2. This CDR3 is built from 15 residues. V lost 6 bases and J lost 4; bases outside the gene matches: 7. The germline CDR1 and CDR2 sequences are SGHVS and FNYEAQ. CDR3 loop: CASSHRTSGNYEQYF. CDR3 bases: TGTGCCAGCAGTCACCGGACTAGCGGGAATTACGAGCAGTACTTC. Looking up the rest from reference TRBV7-6 and TRBJ2-7 gives the full variable domain: GAGVSQSPRYKVTKRGQDVALRCDPISGHVSLYWYRQALGQGPEFLTYFNYEAQQDKSGLPNDRFSAERPEGSISTLTIQRTEQRDSAMYRCASSHRTSGNYEQYFGPGTRLTVT.

CDR3 nucleotides: TGTGCCAGCAGTCCTCGGACAGGGAGAGCTAACTATGGCTACACCTTC. Amino acids: CASSPRTGRANYGYTF. The chain carries TRBV28 and TRBJ1-2, with 8 nucleotides matching TRBD1. The germline gives CDR1 MDHEN, CDR2 SYDVKM. V lost 5 bases to trimming and J lost 0 bases; unmatched junction nucleotides: 8. The CDR3 is 16 residues long.

This sequence joins TRBV9 and TRBJ2-5; 8 nucleotides match TRBD1. Germline values: CDR1 SGDLS, CDR2 YYNGEE. This CDR3 comprises 14 residues. The trim removed 7 bases at V and 1 base at J, leaving 6 bases unmatched. The CDR3 is CASGEGQVQETQYF. DNA for the CDR3: TGTGCCAGCGGAGAGGGACAGGTCCAAGAGACCCAGTACTTC. The entire variable domain, with the rest obtained from reference TRBV9 and TRBJ2-5, is as follows: DSGVTQTPKHLITATGQRVTLRCSPRSGDLSVYWYQQSLDQGLQFLIQYYNGEERAKGNILERFSAQQFPDLHSELNLSSLELGDSALYFCASGEGQVQETQYFGPGTRLLVL.

The chain joins TRBV5-4 to TRBJ1-6; 8 bases match TRBD1. The CDR3 consists of 16 residues. Germline V lookup: CDR1 SGHNT, CDR2 YYREEE (reference sequence). After removal of 1 base from V and 8 bases from J, the junction contained 8 bases not matched to a gene. The CDR3 protein is CASSLWAGGEYSPLHF. The DNA of the CDR3 is TGTGCCAGCAGCTTGTGGGCAGGGGGCGAGTATTCACCCCTCCACTTT.

The CDR3 DNA follows: TGTGCCAGCAGCGTGCCTAGCGGGGGGCAAGAGACCCAGTACTTC. Its protein product is CASSVPSGGQETQYF. The chain recombines TRBV9 with TRBJ2-5, with TRBD2 identical over 11 bases. The CDR3 is 15 amino acids. Germline V lookup: CDR1 SGDLS, CDR2 YYNGEE. V lost 2 bases and J lost 2; bases outside the gene matches: 2.

The V gene is TRBV6-5, the J gene TRBJ1-5; TRBD1 matches 9 bases. Germline V gene data show CDR1 as MNHEY and CDR2 as SVGAGI. The CDR3 has 15 residues. V lost 4 bases, J lost 4 bases, and 5 bases stayed unmatched. The CDR3 sequence is CASSSTGQGNQPQHF. For the CDR3, the DNA is TGTGCCAGCAGTTCCACCGGACAGGGGAATCAGCCCCAGCATTTT.

The chain combines TRBV7-8 with TRBJ1-2; 9 bases match TRBD1. CDR3 size: 13 residues. J was trimmed by 14 bases and V by 5 bases; bases with no gene match: 12. The germline V gene has CDR1 SGHVS and CDR2 FQNEAQ. The CDR3 DNA sequence: TGTGCCAGCAGCCTACACGGACAGGGGATTAGAACCTTC. Protein product: CASSLHGQGIRTF. Drawing the rest from reference TRBV7-8 and TRBJ1-2, the complete variable domain is GAGVSQSPRYKVAKRGQDVALRCDPISGHVSLFWYQQALGQGPEFLTYFQNEAQLDKSGLPSDRFFAERPEGSVSTLKIQRTQQEDSAVYLCASSLHGQGIRTFGSGTRLTVV.

The rearrangement joins TRBV19 to TRBJ1-3; a weak D match, TRBD1 (5 bases). Germline lookup yields CDR1 LNHDA and CDR2 SQIVND (reference sequence). This CDR3 has 12 residues. Written as DNA, the CDR3 is TGTGGAACGCAGGGTAGTGGAAACACCATATATTTT. Translated: CGTQGSGNTIYF. Together with reference TRBV19 and TRBJ1-3, the CDR3 gives the full variable domain: DGGITQSPKYLFRKEGQNVTLSCEQNLNHDAMYWYRQDPGQGLRLIYYSQIVNDFQKGDIAEGYSVSREKKESFPLTVTSAQKNPTAFYLCGTQGSGNTIYFGEGSWLTVV.

The rearrangement uses TRBV11-1 and TRBJ2-1; 9 bases are shared with TRBD2. V was clipped by 5 bases and J by 6 bases; unmatched bases: 8. This CDR3 region has 15 residues. Germline V gene lookup returns CDR1 SGHAT and CDR2 FQDESV (reference sequence). As DNA, the CDR3 is TGTGCCAGCAGCGCTCTAGCGGGGAAGGGCAATGAGCAGTTCTTC. Protein sequence: CASSALAGKGNEQFF. Full variable domain (rest looked up from reference TRBV11-1 and TRBJ2-1): EAEVAQSPRYKITEKSQAVAFWCDPISGHATLYWYRQILGQGPELLVQFQDESVVDDSQLPKDRFSAERLKGVDSTLKIQPAELGDSAMYLCASSALAGKGNEQFFGPGTRLTVL.

V gene TRBV27 combines with J gene TRBJ2-7; 8 positions match TRBD1. The CDR3 runs 14 residues. Germline CDR1 and CDR2: MNHEY and SMNVEV (reference sequence). Losses at the gene ends were 4 bases for V and 6 bases for J; bases not matched to a gene: 8. CDR3 coding DNA: TGTGCCAGCAGTTCACAGGACAGGGTGGGCGAGCAGTACTTC. Amino acid sequence: CASSSQDRVGEQYF.